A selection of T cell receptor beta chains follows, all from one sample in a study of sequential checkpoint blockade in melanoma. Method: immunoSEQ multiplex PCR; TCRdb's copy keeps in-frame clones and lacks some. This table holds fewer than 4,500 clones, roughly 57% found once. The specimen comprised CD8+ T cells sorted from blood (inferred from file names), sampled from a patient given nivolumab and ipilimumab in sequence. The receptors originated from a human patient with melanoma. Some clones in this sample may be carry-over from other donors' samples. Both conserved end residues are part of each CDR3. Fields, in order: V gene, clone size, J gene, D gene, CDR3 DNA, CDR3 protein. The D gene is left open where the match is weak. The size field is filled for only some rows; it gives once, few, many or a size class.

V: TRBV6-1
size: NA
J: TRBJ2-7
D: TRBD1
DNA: TGTGCCAGCAGTGAAGATTTAGCTGGGACAGGCCTCTACGAGCAGTACTTC
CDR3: CASSEDLAGTGLYEQYF

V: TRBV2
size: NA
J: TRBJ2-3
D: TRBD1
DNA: TGTGCCAGCAACCCTATTACGGGACAGGGCGGCACAGATACGCAGTATTTT
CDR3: CASNPITGQGGTDTQYF

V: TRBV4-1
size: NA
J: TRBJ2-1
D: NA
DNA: TGCGCCAGCAGCCAAGTGTCAGGGATTATGAGTAATGAGCAGTTCTTC
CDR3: CASSQVSGIMSNEQFF

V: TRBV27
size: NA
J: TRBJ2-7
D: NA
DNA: TGTGCCAGCAGTTTAAGTGGGGGGTATAGGGAGCAGTACTTC
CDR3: CASSLSGGYREQYF

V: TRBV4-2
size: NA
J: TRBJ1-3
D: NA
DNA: TGTGCCAGCAGCCAAGCGGCCGGGAGGGACGCGGGCTCTCGAAACACCATATATTTT
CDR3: CASSQAAGRDAGSRNTIYF

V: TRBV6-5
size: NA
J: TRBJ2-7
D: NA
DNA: TGTGCCAGCAGTTACGGGCTGACAGAGAGCTCCTACGAGCAGTACTTC
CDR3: CASSYGLTESSYEQYF

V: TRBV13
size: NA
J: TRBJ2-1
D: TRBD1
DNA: TGTGCCAGCAGCCCCCGACCCGAAGGACAGGGGGCTCCATACGGTGAGCAGTTCTTC
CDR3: CASSPRPEGQGAPYGEQFF

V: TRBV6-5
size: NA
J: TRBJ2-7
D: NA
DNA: TGTGCCAGCAGTTCGGTAAATGGGCAGTTCGAGCAGTACTTC
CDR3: CASSSVNGQFEQYF

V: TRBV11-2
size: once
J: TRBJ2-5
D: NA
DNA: TGTGCCAGCGCTTCAGCAGGCTCCCCCCAAGAGACCCAGTACTTC
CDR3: CASASAGSPQETQYF

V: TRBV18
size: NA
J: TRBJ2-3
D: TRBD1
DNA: TGTGCCAGCTCACCACTGGGACAGAGCACAGATACGCAGTATTTT
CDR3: CASSPLGQSTDTQYF

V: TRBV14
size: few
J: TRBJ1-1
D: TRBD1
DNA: TGTGCCAGCAGCCCTCCGGGACAGGGGGCTTCTGAAGCTTTCTTT
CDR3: CASSPPGQGASEAFF

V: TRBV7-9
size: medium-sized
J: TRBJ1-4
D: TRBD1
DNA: TGTGCCAGCAGCGAACAGGGGGGAGATGAAAAACTGTTTTTT
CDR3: CASSEQGGDEKLFF

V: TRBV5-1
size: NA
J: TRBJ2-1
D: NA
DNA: TGCGCCAGCAGCTTGGCCGCACACCCCCCGGGGAATGAGCAGTTCTTC
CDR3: CASSLAAHPPGNEQFF

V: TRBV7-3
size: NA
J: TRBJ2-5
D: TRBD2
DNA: TGTGCCAGCAGCTTAACGGGACTAGCCTCCCGGGAGACCCAGTACTTC
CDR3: CASSLTGLASRETQYF

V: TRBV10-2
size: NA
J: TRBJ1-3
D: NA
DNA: TGCGCCAGCAGTCCAGGCGCGCCCTCTGGAAACACCATATATTTT
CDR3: CASSPGAPSGNTIYF

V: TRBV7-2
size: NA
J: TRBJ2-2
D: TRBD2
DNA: TGTGCCAGCAGCTTAGGGGTTAGCGGGGGCCTTACCGGGGAGCTGTTTTTT
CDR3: CASSLGVSGGLTGELFF

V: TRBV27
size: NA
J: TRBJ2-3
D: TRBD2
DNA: TGTGCCAGCAGTTTACTAGCGGGGGCCTCGGATACGCAGTATTTT
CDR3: CASSLLAGASDTQYF

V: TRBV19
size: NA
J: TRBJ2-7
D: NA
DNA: TGTGCCAGTAGTACCCTCGGCACAGCTACCTACGAGCAGTACTTC
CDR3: CASSTLGTATYEQYF

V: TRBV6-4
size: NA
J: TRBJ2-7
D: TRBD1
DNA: TGTGCCAGCAGTGACCCCACGACAGGGCAACACGAGCAGTACTTC
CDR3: CASSDPTTGQHEQYF

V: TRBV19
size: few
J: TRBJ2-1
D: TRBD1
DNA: TGTGCCAGTAGTATGCGGACAGGGCCTTACAATGAGCAGTTCTTC
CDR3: CASSMRTGPYNEQFF

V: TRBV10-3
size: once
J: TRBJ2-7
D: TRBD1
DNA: TGTGCCATCAGTGAGGGGACAGGGGATAGCCACGAGCAGTACTTC
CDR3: CAISEGTGDSHEQYF

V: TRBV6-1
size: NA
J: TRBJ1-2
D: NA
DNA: TGTGCCAGCAGTCCCCAAACCGGGACAATCCATGGCTACACCTTC
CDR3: CASSPQTGTIHGYTF

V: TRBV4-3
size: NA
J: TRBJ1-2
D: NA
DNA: TGCGCCAGCAGCCAAGATCAAGAAGCTACTAACTATGGCTACACCTTC
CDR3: CASSQDQEATNYGYTF

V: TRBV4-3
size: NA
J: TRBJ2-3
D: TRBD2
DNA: TGCGCCAGCAGCCAGGAGAAAGCGGGGGGGCCGACAGATACGCAGTATTTT
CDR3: CASSQEKAGGPTDTQYF

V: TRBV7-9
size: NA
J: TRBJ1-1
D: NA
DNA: TGTGCCAGCAGCTTAGAATCAGGGATGAGCCGGGGGGACGCTTTCTTT
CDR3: CASSLESGMSRGDAFF

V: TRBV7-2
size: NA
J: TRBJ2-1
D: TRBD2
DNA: TGTGCCAGCAGCCCCAGGAGACTAGCGGGGACCTACAATGAGCAGTTCTTC
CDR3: CASSPRRLAGTYNEQFF

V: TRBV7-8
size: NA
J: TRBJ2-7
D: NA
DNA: TGTGCCAGCAGCTTAGCGCTCGGCAAAACTACTCCATCCTACGAGCAGTACTTC
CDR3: CASSLALGKTTPSYEQYF

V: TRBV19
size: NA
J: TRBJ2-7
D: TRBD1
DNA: TGTGCCTGTTCGACAGGGGGCTCCTACGAGCAGTACTTC
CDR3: CACSTGGSYEQYF

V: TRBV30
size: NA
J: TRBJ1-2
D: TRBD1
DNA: TGTGCCTGGACCTCGACAGGGGCGGGGGGCTACACCTTC
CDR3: CAWTSTGAGGYTF

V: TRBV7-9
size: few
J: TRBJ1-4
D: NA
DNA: TGTGCCAGCAGCTCCGAGATTGTTAGTGAAAAACTGTTTTTT
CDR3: CASSSEIVSEKLFF

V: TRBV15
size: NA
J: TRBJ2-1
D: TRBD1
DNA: TGTGCCACCAGCAGCGGGACAGGGGAGGTCAATGAGCAGTTCTTC
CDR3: CATSSGTGEVNEQFF

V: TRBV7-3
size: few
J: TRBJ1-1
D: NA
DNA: TGTGCCAGCAGCGCGAACAGGAACACTGAAGCTTTCTTT
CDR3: CASSANRNTEAFF

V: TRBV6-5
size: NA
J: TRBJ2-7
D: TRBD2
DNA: TGTGCCAGCAGTTTAACTAGCGGGGGGTCTTACGAGCAGTACTTC
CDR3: CASSLTSGGSYEQYF

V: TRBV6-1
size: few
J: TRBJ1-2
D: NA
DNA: TGTGCCAGCAGTGAAGATTATGCAGCGAACTATGGCTACACCTTC
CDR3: CASSEDYAANYGYTF

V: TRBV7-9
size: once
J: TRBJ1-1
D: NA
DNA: TGTGCCAGCAGGGGAGGAGGGGTCAACACTGAAGCTTTCTTT
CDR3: CASRGGGVNTEAFF

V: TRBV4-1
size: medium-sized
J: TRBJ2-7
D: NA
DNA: TGCGCCAGCAGCCAAGAATTCGGGGGCTACGAGCAGTACTTC
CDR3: CASSQEFGGYEQYF

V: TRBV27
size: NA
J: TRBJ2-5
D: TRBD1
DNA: TGTGCCAGCAGCATAAGGCGACAGGGTGTGGGGGAGACCCAGTACTTC
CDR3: CASSIRRQGVGETQYF

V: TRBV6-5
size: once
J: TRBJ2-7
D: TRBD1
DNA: TGTGCCAGCAGTTACTCGGGGACAGGGTCCTACGAGCAGTACTTC
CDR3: CASSYSGTGSYEQYF

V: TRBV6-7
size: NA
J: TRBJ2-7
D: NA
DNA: TGTGCCAGCAGAATGCAGGGGGGCCTAGCCTACGAGCAGTACTTC
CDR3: CASRMQGGLAYEQYF

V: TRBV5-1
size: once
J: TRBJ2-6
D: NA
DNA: TGCGCCAGCAGCTCATGGCTCTCTGGGGCCAACGTCCTGACTTTC
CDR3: CASSSWLSGANVLTF

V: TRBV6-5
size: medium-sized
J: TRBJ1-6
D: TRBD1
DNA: TGTGCCAGCAGTTACCGGGGACAGGGGAGATCACCCCTCCACTTT
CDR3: CASSYRGQGRSPLHF

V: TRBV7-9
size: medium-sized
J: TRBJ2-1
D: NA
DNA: TGTGCCAGCAGCTTACCCCTTGAGCAGTTCTTC
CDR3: CASSLPLEQFF

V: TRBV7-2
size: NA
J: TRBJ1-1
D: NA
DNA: TGTGCCAGCAGCTTGAGAGGGAATGAAGCTTTCTTT
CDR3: CASSLRGNEAFF

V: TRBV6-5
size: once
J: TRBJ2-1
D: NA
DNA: TGTGCCAGCAGTTACTCAGGCGGGCCCTCCTACAATGAGCAGTTCTTC
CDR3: CASSYSGGPSYNEQFF

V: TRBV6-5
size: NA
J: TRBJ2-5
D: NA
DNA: TGTGCCAGCAATCCGACGGGGGGCTCACAAGAGACCCAGTACTTC
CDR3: CASNPTGGSQETQYF

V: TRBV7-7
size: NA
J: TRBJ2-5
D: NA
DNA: TGTGCTAGCAGCTCCAGTGAGACCCAGTACTTC
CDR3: CASSSSETQYF

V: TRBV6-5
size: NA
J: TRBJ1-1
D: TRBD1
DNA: TGTGCCAGCAGCCCCAGGGGGGATGGTACTGAAGCTTTCTTT
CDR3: CASSPRGDGTEAFF

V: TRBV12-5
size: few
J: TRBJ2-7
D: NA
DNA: TGTGCTAGTGGTTTTTCAGATTCCTACGAGCAGTACTTC
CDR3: CASGFSDSYEQYF

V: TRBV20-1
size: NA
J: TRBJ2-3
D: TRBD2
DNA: TGCAGTGCGATGCTAGCGGGGGGGCAGTATTTT
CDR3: CSAMLAGGQYF

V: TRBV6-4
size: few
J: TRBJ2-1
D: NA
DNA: TGTGCCAGGCGGTGGCTCCTTGAGCAGTTCTTC
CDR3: CARRWLLEQFF

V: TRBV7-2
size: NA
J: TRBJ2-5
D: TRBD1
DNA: TGTGCCAGCAGCTTTTGGACAGGGGCGGGGGAGACCCAGTACTTC
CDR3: CASSFWTGAGETQYF

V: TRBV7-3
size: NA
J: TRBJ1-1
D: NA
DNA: TGTGCCAGCAGCCGCCCTACGCAGGGTGAAGCTTTCTTT
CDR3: CASSRPTQGEAFF